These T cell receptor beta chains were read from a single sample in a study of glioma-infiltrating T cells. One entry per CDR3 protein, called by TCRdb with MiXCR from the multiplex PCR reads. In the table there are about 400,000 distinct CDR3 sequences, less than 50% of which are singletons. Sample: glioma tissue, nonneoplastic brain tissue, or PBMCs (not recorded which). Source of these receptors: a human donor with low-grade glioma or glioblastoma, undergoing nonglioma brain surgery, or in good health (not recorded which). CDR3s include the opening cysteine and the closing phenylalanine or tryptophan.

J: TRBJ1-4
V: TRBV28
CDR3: CASSRGQEVKLFF

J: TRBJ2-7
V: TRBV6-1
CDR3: CASSSGTVPYEQYF

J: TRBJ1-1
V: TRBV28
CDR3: CASSLVEGSYTEAFF

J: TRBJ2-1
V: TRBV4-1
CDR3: CASGLAGGGNEQFF

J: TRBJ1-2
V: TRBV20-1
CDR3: CSAIQDPNYGYTF

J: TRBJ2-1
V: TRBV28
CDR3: CASLRRQGYNEQFF

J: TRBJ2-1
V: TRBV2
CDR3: CASSEYGGRANEQFF

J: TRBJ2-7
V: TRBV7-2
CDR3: CASRSSASSYEQYF

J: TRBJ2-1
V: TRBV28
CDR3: CASSPGTRHEQFF

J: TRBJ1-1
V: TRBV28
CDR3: CASSLSNPWTANTEAFF

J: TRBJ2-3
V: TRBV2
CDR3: CASTNPGEFALTDTQYF

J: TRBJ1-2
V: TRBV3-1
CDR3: CASSQGPTAGYTF

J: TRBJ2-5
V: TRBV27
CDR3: CASSLFGNLETQYF

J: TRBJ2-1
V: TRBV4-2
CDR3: CASSQEAGGVYEQFF

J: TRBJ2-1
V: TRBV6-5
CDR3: CASSLELAGSEQFF

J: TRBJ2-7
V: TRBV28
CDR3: CASSFYYRGEQYF

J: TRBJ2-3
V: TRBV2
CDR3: CAIHHPSGNTDTQYF

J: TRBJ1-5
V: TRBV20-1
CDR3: CSALVSNQPQHF

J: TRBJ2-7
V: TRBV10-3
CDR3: CAVSETAGAYVGEQYF

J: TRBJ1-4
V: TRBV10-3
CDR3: CAISAGHLATNEKLFF

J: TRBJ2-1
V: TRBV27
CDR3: CATSGTGALGERFF

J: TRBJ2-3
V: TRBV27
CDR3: CASSLSGRYTDTQYF

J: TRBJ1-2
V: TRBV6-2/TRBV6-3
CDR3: CASSYDRGMGYTF

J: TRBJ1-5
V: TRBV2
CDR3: CASRDSTNQPQHF

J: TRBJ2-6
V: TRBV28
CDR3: CASSLWDSANVLTF

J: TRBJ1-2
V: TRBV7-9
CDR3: CASSPPGQPDGCTF